The clone carrying this T cell receptor beta chain was counted at least ten times. The antigen remains unidentified. The investigators made TCR beta cDNA from approximately 510 ng total RNA, using a constant-region primer. A slightly modified ARM-PCR protocol with three nested multiplex PCR rounds produced these TCR beta libraries. Running approximately 10 cycles apiece, the first two PCR rounds relied on TRBV1-TRBV30 forward primers together with a C-beta reverse primer. TCRdb called the multiplex PCR reads again in MiXCR, with one record for every CDR3 protein. Of 180,000 or so distinct CDR3 sequences listed, approximately 60% are singletons. The study extracted blood RNA from unsorted whole blood and also extracted germline DNA. The data are from a study of tumor-infiltrating lymphocytes in primary liver carcinoma. Study at large: The cohort consisted of patients whose primary liver carcinoma was surgically resected. With diameters of roughly 4 to 10 cm, tumors were stage T1-T3 N0M0. Whole-study findings and limits: The study found tumor-adjacent and tumor-blood pairs overlapped less than tumor region pairs.

Germline CDR1 reads SGHNT; CDR2 reads YENEEA. This CDR3 contains 15 residues. V trimming: 5 bases; J trimming: 9 bases; junction bases outside the gene matches: 9. The genes are TRBV11-3 and TRBJ2-4; 11 bases match TRBD1. Sequencing was done on a sample of peripheral blood. This receptor was identified in a man between 40 and 49 years old with primary liver carcinoma and hepatitis B virus infection. CDR3 sequence (DNA): TGTGCCAGCAGCGCGACCGGGACAGGGGGAAGCATTCAGTACTTC. Amino acids: CASSATGTGGSIQYF.